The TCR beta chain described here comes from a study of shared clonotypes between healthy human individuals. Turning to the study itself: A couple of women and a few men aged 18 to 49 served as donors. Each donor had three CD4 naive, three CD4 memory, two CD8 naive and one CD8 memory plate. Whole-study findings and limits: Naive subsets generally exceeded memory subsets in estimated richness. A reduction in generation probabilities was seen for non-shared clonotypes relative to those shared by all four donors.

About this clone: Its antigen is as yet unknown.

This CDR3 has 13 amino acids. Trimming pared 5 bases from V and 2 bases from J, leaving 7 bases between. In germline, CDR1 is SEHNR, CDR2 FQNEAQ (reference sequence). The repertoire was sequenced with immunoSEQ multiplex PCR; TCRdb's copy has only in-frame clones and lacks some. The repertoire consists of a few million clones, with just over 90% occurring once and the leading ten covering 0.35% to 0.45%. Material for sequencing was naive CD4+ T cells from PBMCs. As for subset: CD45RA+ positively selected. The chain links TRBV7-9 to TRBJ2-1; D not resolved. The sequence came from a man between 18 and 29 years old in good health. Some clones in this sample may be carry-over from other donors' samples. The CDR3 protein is CASSQEPYNEQFF. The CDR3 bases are TGTGCCAGCAGCCAGGAGCCCTACAATGAGCAGTTCTTC.